These 28 T cell receptor beta chains were all obtained from the same sample, sequenced in a study of human T cells and chemical hapten exposure. Regarding time point: healthy volunteer bleed at 6 weeks. It was unfractionated whole blood from which total RNA was extracted. TCRdb re-called the RACE reads through MiXCR, storing one row per CDR3 protein. The data show more than 75,000 distinct CDR3 sequences, over 8.5% seen once. The material sequenced was whole blood. These receptors came from a male donor in good health. Some clones in this sample may be carry-over from other donors' samples.

The chain uses TRBV30 and TRBJ1-6; no clear D gene. V dropped 5 bases and J dropped 5 bases, with 4 bases sitting between them. Germline V gene sequence: CDR1 GTSNPN, CDR2 SVGIG (reference sequence). CDR3 size: 11 residues. The CDR3 spells CAWDNNSPLHF. For the CDR3, the DNA is TGTGCCTGGGACAATAATTCACCCCTCCACTTT.

The chain carries TRBV12-5 and TRBJ1-1, with D unclear. The CDR3 is 13 amino acids. Germline CDR1 is LGHNT and CDR2 is FRNRAP. Trimming pared 3 bases from V and 2 bases from J, leaving 7 bases between. CDR3 protein: CASGFRINTEAFF. In DNA form, the CDR3 reads TGTGCTAGTGGTTTCCGGATTAACACTGAAGCTTTCTTT.

V is TRBV2 and J is TRBJ2-3, with 13 bases fitting TRBD2. With V trimmed by 6 bases and J by 5 bases, 8 bases remained unmatched. Germline CDR1 SNHLY, CDR2 FYNNEI. The CDR3 totals 16 residues. The CDR3 DNA sequence: TGTGCCAGCAGAGTTGGACTAGCGGGAGAAGGAGATACGCAGTATTTT. This translates into CASRVGLAGEGDTQYF.

There are a few counts of this clonotype. V is TRBV29-1 and J is TRBJ1-1; D may be TRBD1 (5 bases). This CDR3 is 13 amino acids long. V dropped 5 bases and J dropped 0 bases, with 10 bases sitting between them. Germline V gene data show CDR1 as SQVTM and CDR2 as ANQGSEA. The DNA of the CDR3 is TGCAGCGTTACGGGGCCCCTGAACACTGAAGCTTTCTTT. Translated, it gives CSVTGPLNTEAFF.

This clonotype came up a few times. V is TRBV20-1 and J is TRBJ2-7, with TRBD1 matching over 7 bases. After removal of 6 bases from V and 1 base from J, the junction contained 6 bases not matched to a gene. In germline, CDR1 is DFQATT, CDR2 SNEGSKA (reference sequence). This CDR3 has 13 residues. The CDR3 region is CSAEGDRSYEQYF. CDR3 coding DNA: TGCAGTGCGGAAGGGGACAGATCCTACGAGCAGTACTTC.

This clonotype was seen a handful of times. The chain employs TRBV24-1 and TRBJ2-1; 15 positions match TRBD2. The CDR3 has 17 amino acids. Germline-derived CDR1 and CDR2 are KGHDR and SFDVKD. Unmatched junction bases numbered 6, after V lost 4 bases and J lost 6 bases. As DNA, the CDR3 is TGTGCCACCAGTGAGGGTACGGGACTAGCGGGAGGCAATGAGCAGTTCTTC. It translates to CATSEGTGLAGGNEQFF.

The gene calls are TRBV5-1 and TRBJ1-6; 9 bases are a match to TRBD1. Trimming removed 4 bases from V and 10 bases from J; junction bases left unmatched: 9. Germline V CDR1 and CDR2: SGHRS, YFSETQ. The CDR3 spans 15 residues. CDR3 loop: CASSRWRQGGSPLHF. CDR3 DNA: TGCGCCAGCAGCCGTTGGCGACAGGGGGGATCACCCCTCCACTTT.

This clonotype was observed a handful of times. The chain joins TRBV2 to TRBJ1-6; D is undetermined. Germline CDR1 and CDR2: SNHLY and FYNNEI. The CDR3 covers 14 residues. Trimming took 6 bases from V and 0 from J, leaving 6 bases between them. The CDR3 DNA sequence: TGTGCCAGCAGACCTAACTCCTATAATTCACCCCTCCACTTT. Amino acid sequence: CASRPNSYNSPLHF.

Only a few counts were recorded for this clonotype. This chain uses TRBV9 with TRBJ2-7; 11 bases are a match to TRBD1. V lost 4 bases and J lost 6; bases outside the gene matches: 3. This CDR3 is built from 13 residues. Germline CDR1 SGDLS, CDR2 YYNGEE. This CDR3 is CASSPGTGGEQYF. The CDR3 DNA reads as TGTGCCAGCAGCCCCGGGACAGGGGGCGAGCAGTACTTC.

CDR3 loop: CASSRDRGPETQYF. The DNA for the CDR3 is TGCGCCAGCAGCCGGGACAGGGGGCCGGAGACCCAGTACTTC. The chain is built from TRBV5-1 and TRBJ2-5; the match to TRBD1 covers 12 bases. V was clipped by 4 bases and J by 5 bases; unmatched bases: 3. Per germline, CDR1 SGHRS and CDR2 YFSETQ. The CDR3 has 14 residues.

J is TRBJ2-7 and V is TRBV6-5, with 11 nucleotides matching TRBD2. The CDR3 length is 17 residues. Germline CDR1 MNHEY, CDR2 SVGAGI. The V and J ends lost 0 bases and 2 bases, in that order; junction bases with no gene match: 6. CDR3 residues: CASSYSGTTSGTYEQYF. CDR3 DNA: TGTGCCAGCAGTTACTCGGGAACGACTAGCGGGACCTACGAGCAGTACTTC.

This sequence joins TRBV7-2 and TRBJ1-4; the D gene is possibly TRBD1 (5 bases). Germline values: CDR1 SGHTA, CDR2 FQGNSA. The CDR3 consists of 15 residues. V was pared by 6 bases and J by 0 bases, with 11 bases between. The CDR3 DNA sequence: TGTGCCAGCAGTCTGGGGGTTTCAACTAATGAAAAACTGTTTTTT. This encodes CASSLGVSTNEKLFF.

The sample holds a few counts of this clonotype. The chain uses TRBV20-1 and TRBJ2-3, with TRBD2 matching over 14 bases. J lost 5 bases, V lost 5 bases, and 18 bases had no gene match. Germline CDR1 reads DFQATT; CDR2 reads SNEGSKA (reference sequence). This CDR3 is built from 19 residues. The CDR3 nucleotides are TGCAGTGCTGCAAGGGGGGGGCCCGGGACTAGCGGGAGAGTAGATACGCAGTATTTT. This gives the protein CSAARGGPGTSGRVDTQYF.

The chain links TRBV12-3 or TRBV12-4 to TRBJ2-3; D is unclear. The ends were cut back, 6 bases at V and 6 bases at J, with 13 bases in the middle. CDR3 size: 13 residues. CDR3 nucleotides: TGTGCCAGCAGGTTTGCGGATTCTGATACGCAGTATTTT. It translates to CASRFADSDTQYF.

This rearrangement joins TRBV7-3 to TRBJ1-2, with D possibly matching TRBD1 (5 bases). In germline, CDR1 is SGHTA, CDR2 FQGTGA. V gave up 4 bases and J gave up 3 bases, with 12 bases separating them. The CDR3 is 14 amino acids. CDR3 loop: CASSSPGLHYGYTF. The CDR3 nucleotides are TGTGCCAGCAGCTCACCGGGACTCCACTATGGCTACACCTTC.

This chain uses TRBV15 with TRBJ1-5; possibly TRBD1 for D (5 bases). This CDR3 is built from 17 residues. Trimming took off 4 bases at V and 2 bases at J, with 18 bases between the two ends. The germline gives CDR1 LNHNV, CDR2 YYDKDF (reference sequence). CDR3 loop: CATSIGTAPRGNQPQHF. As DNA, the CDR3 is TGTGCCACCAGCATCGGGACTGCCCCAAGGGGCAATCAGCCCCAGCATTTT.

This clonotype was counted only a few times. The chain joins TRBV2 to TRBJ2-6; TRBD2 is a possible D gene (6 bases). This CDR3 region has 16 residues. Germline V lookup: CDR1 SNHLY, CDR2 FYNNEI. Trimming took 10 bases from V and 0 from J, leaving 16 bases between them. The CDR3 loop is CATTRDASSGANVLTF. Written as DNA, the CDR3 is TGTGCCACCACGCGGGACGCCTCCTCTGGGGCCAACGTCCTGACTTTC.

This clonotype was counted ten times or more. The chain combines TRBV18 with TRBJ1-2, with 8 nucleotides matching TRBD1. V dropped 3 bases and J dropped 8; count of bases not matched to a gene: 11. The CDR3 runs 15 residues. Germline-derived CDR1 and CDR2 are KGHSH and LQKENI. As DNA, the CDR3 is TGTGCCAGCTCACCGAAACCAGGGGGCGCGAGAGGCTACACCTTC. This encodes CASSPKPGGARGYTF. Supplemented by reference TRBV18 and TRBJ1-2, the full variable domain reads NAGVMQNPRHLVRRRGQEARLRCSPMKGHSHVYWYRQLPEEGLKFMVYLQKENIIDESGMPKERFSAEFPKEGPSILRIQQVVRGDSAAYFCASSPKPGGARGYTFGSGTRLTVV.

This clonotype was seen many times. This chain connects TRBV6-2 or TRBV6-3 to TRBJ2-7; D tentatively fits TRBD1 or TRBD2 (5 bases each). In germline, CDR1 is MNHEY, CDR2 SVGEGT. Trimming removed 5 bases from V and 0 bases from J, with 14 bases in between. The CDR3 covers 15 residues. CDR3 nucleotide sequence: TGTGCCAGCAGTCGCCGCCGGGACGGCTCCTACGAGCAGTACTTC. This encodes CASSRRRDGSYEQYF.

In its sample, this clonotype was seen many times. The V and J genes are TRBV7-9 and TRBJ2-7; D unclear. Trimming shortened V by 4 bases and J by 6 bases, and 10 bases separated the two germline ends. The CDR3 is 12 amino acids. CDR1 is SEHNR, CDR2 FQNEAQ, per germline (reference sequence). CDR3 coding DNA: TGTGCCAGCAGCTCCCCCCGGGTCGAGCAGTACTTC. It yields the protein CASSSPRVEQYF.

This clonotype was recorded many times. J is TRBJ1-4 and V is TRBV2, with D possibly matching TRBD1 (5 bases). Germline V gene lookup returns CDR1 SNHLY and CDR2 FYNNEI. The V end was cut by 6 bases, the J end by 0 bases, with 17 bases between. This CDR3 contains 17 residues. The CDR3 sequence: CASRTGRSLATNEKLFF. The CDR3 nucleotides are TGTGCCAGCAGAACGGGACGGTCACTTGCAACTAATGAAAAACTGTTTTTT.

This clonotype was detected a few times. The chain links TRBV4-1 to TRBJ2-3, with TRBD2 identical over 8 bases. The CDR3 is made up of 16 amino acids. Germline V gives CDR1 MGHRA, CDR2 YSYEKL. Losses at the gene ends were 0 bases for V and 5 bases for J; bases not matched to a gene: 7. The CDR3 nucleotides are TGCGCCAGCAGCCAAGACGGGAGCGGGAGATTAGATACGCAGTATTTT. This codes for CASSQDGSGRLDTQYF.

This clonotype was counted many times. The chain has TRBV28 and TRBJ1-5; 12 bases fit TRBD1. The germline gives CDR1 MDHEN, CDR2 SYDVKM. The junction had 5 bases not matched to a gene; V was cut back by 4 bases and J by 7 bases. The CDR3 contains 15 residues. CDR3 protein: CASSSGTGGRQPQHF. In DNA, the CDR3 is TGTGCCAGCAGTTCCGGGACAGGGGGCCGGCAGCCCCAGCATTTT.

This clonotype appeared a few times. V usage is TRBV12-3 or TRBV12-4 and J usage is TRBJ1-5; D possibly corresponds to TRBD1 (6 bases). Trimming took 1 base from V and 3 from J, leaving 10 bases between them. This CDR3 has 15 amino acids. The CDR3 region is CASSLVQGNNQPQHF. As DNA, the CDR3 is TGTGCCAGCAGTTTAGTACAGGGTAACAATCAGCCCCAGCATTTT.

This clonotype turned up a few times. V is TRBV29-1 and J is TRBJ2-7; 8 bases map to TRBD1. Losses at the gene ends were 3 bases for V and 5 bases for J; bases not matched to a gene: 6. The CDR3 length is 13 residues. The V gene's germline CDR1 is SQVTM and CDR2 ANQGSEA. The CDR3 loop reads CSVEAGGKDEQYF. The CDR3 bases are TGCAGCGTTGAGGCAGGGGGCAAGGACGAGCAGTACTTC.

This clonotype turned up a few times. The V gene is TRBV7-8, the J gene TRBJ2-2; TRBD2 agrees at 7 bases. Unmatched junction bases numbered 10, after V lost 3 bases and J lost 9 bases. Germline CDR1 SGHVS, CDR2 FQNEAQ. This CDR3 comprises 15 residues. The CDR3 sequence is CASSLGLPLGRELFF. CDR3 DNA sequence: TGTGCCAGCAGCTTGGGACTACCCCTAGGGCGGGAGCTGTTTTTT.

This clonotype has only a few counts. J is TRBJ2-1 and V is TRBV20-1; TRBD2 matches 8 bases. The V segment lost 0 bases and the J segment 0 bases; nucleotides outside the gene matches: 1. CDR3 length: 15 residues. In germline, CDR1 is DFQATT, CDR2 SNEGSKA (reference sequence). DNA for the CDR3: TGCAGTGCTAGAGAGGCGGGAGGCTCCTACAATGAGCAGTTCTTC. Amino acids: CSAREAGGSYNEQFF.

J is TRBJ2-5 and V is TRBV6-6; maybe TRBD2 (6 bases). CDR1 is MNHNY and CDR2 is SVGAGI in the germline V gene (reference sequence). Trimming took off 5 bases at V and 7 bases at J, with 20 bases between the two ends. The CDR3 loop spans 15 amino acids. CDR3: CASSKTQGYGGTQYF. Here the CDR3 DNA reads TGTGCCAGCAGTAAAACTCAGGGTTACGGGGGGACCCAGTACTTC.